These 20 T cell receptor beta chains share one sample of origin, sequenced in a study of T cell repertoires in cytomegalovirus infection. TCRdb reprocessed the reads via MiXCR and lists one record per CDR3 protein. The sample holds fewer than 1,000,000 distinct CDR3 sequences, less than 40% seen once. Their antigen targets remain unknown. Source: cultured CD8+ T cells from PBMCs, taken from culture after CMV antigen stimulation. The origin of the receptors is a human donor in good health (CMV status not recorded). Some clones in this sample may be carry-over from other donors' samples.

The chain uses TRBV19 and TRBJ2-4; D tentatively fits TRBD1 or TRBD2 (6 bases each). CDR1 is LNHDA, CDR2 SQIVND, per germline (reference sequence). The V and J ends lost 5 bases and 8 bases respectively, with 22 bases between them. The CDR3 loop spans 16 amino acids. Here the CDR3 reads CASSVTRGIGRDIQYF. The CDR3 bases are TGTGCCAGTAGTGTAACCAGGGGTATCGGGAGAGACATTCAGTACTTC. Full variable domain (outside the CDR3, taken from reference TRBV19 and TRBJ2-4): DGGITQSPKYLFRKEGQNVTLSCEQNLNHDAMYWYRQDPGQGLRLIYYSQIVNDFQKGDIAEGYSVSREKKESFPLTVTSAQKNPTAFYLCASSVTRGIGRDIQYFGAGTRLSVL.

As concerns this clonotype: Given a much more abundant clone one base away, this may be a read error. The V and J genes are TRBV7-6 and TRBJ2-1; no clear D gene. Germline CDR1 reads SGHVS; CDR2 reads FNYEAQ. This CDR3 region has 11 residues. The V end was cut by 4 bases, the J end by 8 bases, with 6 bases between. The CDR3 spells CASSSMYEQFF. Written as DNA, the CDR3 is TGTGCCAGCAGCTCGATGTATGAGCAGTTCTTC.

The chain uses TRBV7-6 and TRBJ2-5; D may be TRBD1 or TRBD2 (6 bases each). V was clipped by 4 bases and J by 7 bases, with 13 bases between them. Per the germline V gene, CDR1 is SGHVS and CDR2 is FNYEAQ. This CDR3 has 13 residues. The CDR3 DNA follows: TGTGCCAGCAGCTCCCGGGGGCCAAGGACCCAGTACTTC. As protein: CASSSRGPRTQYF.

To note about this clonotype: At one end the junction does not follow the germline gene, possibly because of a read error. The J gene is TRBJ2-7, the V gene TRBV6-2 or TRBV6-3, with 12 positions matching TRBD1. This CDR3 is built from 15 residues. CDR1 is MNHEY and CDR2 is SVGEGT in the germline V gene. The CDR3 sequence is CASSYWGTGGYKQYF. DNA for the CDR3: TGTGCCAGCAGTTACTGGGGGACAGGGGGCTACAAGCAGTACTTC.

Many counts were recorded for this clonotype. This rearrangement joins TRBV27 to TRBJ1-2, with 7 bases matching TRBD1. The CDR3 totals 12 residues. The V segment lost 5 bases and the J segment 6 bases; nucleotides outside the gene matches: 3. Per germline, CDR1 MNHEY and CDR2 SMNVEV (reference sequence). The CDR3 loop is CASSRQGDGYTF. DNA of the CDR3: TGTGCCAGCAGTCGACAGGGTGATGGCTACACCTTC.

The chain carries TRBV6-5 and TRBJ2-3; D remains ambiguous. V was pared by 7 bases and J by 2 bases, with 13 bases between. Germline values: CDR1 MNHEY, CDR2 SVGAGI. The CDR3 contains 14 residues. CDR3 nucleotides: TGTGCCAGCACCACCAGAGCCCCCACAGATACGCAGTATTTT. Translation gives CASTTRAPTDTQYF.

This chain connects TRBV27 to TRBJ1-6, with unresolved D. The germline V gene has CDR1 MNHEY and CDR2 SMNVEV (reference sequence). Trimming took off 2 bases at V and 7 bases at J, with 12 bases between the two ends. This CDR3 spans 15 amino acids. As DNA, the CDR3 is TGTGCCAGCAGTTTAGGGCAGCCTAAGAATTCACCCCTCCACTTT. Residues: CASSLGQPKNSPLHF.

This clonotype was observed a few times. V and J are TRBV12-5 and TRBJ1-5; maybe TRBD1 (6 bases). V lost 0 bases and J lost 3, with 18 bases in between. The CDR3 extends over 18 amino acids. Germline CDR1 and CDR2: LGHNT and FRNRAP. The CDR3 sequence: CASGLVFGGGEVNQPQHF. The CDR3 region has the DNA TGTGCTAGTGGTTTGGTATTTGGTGGGGGCGAGGTCAATCAGCCCCAGCATTTT. Looking up the rest from reference TRBV12-5 and TRBJ1-5 gives the full variable domain: DARVTQTPRHKVTEMGQEVTMRCQPILGHNTVFWYRQTMMQGLELLAYFRNRAPLDDSGMPKDRFSAEMPDATLATLKIQPSEPRDSAVYFCASGLVFGGGEVNQPQHFGDGTRLSIL.

This chain joins TRBV20-1 and TRBJ2-1; D gene unclear. Germline lookup yields CDR1 DFQATT and CDR2 SNEGSKA (reference sequence). V dropped 5 bases and J dropped 10 bases, with 12 bases sitting between them. The CDR3 sequence is 11 residues long. The CDR3 region has the DNA TGCAGTGCTCATACGGTCGGCGAGCAGTTCTTC. Amino acids: CSAHTVGEQFF.

The table lists this clonotype with a few counts. V usage is TRBV12-3 or TRBV12-4 and J usage is TRBJ2-5; TRBD1 agrees at 12 bases. The CDR3 is 18 amino acids. V lost 3 bases to trimming and J lost 2 bases; unmatched junction nucleotides: 10. The CDR3 region has the DNA TGTGCCAGCAGTTTCATTGTGGAGGGACAGGGGGCACAAGAGACCCAGTACTTC. This gives the protein CASSFIVEGQGAQETQYF.

This clonotype was seen a handful of times. CDR3 sequence: CASSDPAGFRGTEAFF. The CDR3 region has the DNA TGTGCCAGCAGTGATCCCGCAGGGTTTAGGGGTACTGAAGCTTTCTTT. The chain uses TRBV25-1 and TRBJ1-1; TRBD1 is a possible D gene (5 bases). CDR1 is MGHDK, CDR2 SYGVNS, per germline. V was shortened by 3 bases and J by 5 bases, with 19 bases between the two germline ends. The CDR3 is 16 residues long.

The chain uses TRBV30 and TRBJ1-5; D not resolved. V lost 0 bases, J lost 6 bases, and 15 bases lay in between. The CDR3 contains 15 residues. Germline V lookup: CDR1 GTSNPN, CDR2 SVGIG (reference sequence). The CDR3 bases are TGTGCCTGGAGTGTACTTCGGACGGTGGGTCAGCCCCAGCATTTT. Translation gives CAWSVLRTVGQPQHF.

This clonotype came up a few times. This chain links TRBV27 with TRBJ2-7; 7 nucleotides match TRBD1. This CDR3 has 13 amino acids. The V gene end was trimmed by 4 bases and the J gene end by 3 bases; junction bases not matched to a gene: 3. Germline V gene lookup returns CDR1 MNHEY and CDR2 SMNVEV (reference sequence). The CDR3 sequence: CASSWGQFYEQYF. The CDR3 nucleotides read TGTGCCAGCAGTTGGGGACAGTTCTACGAGCAGTACTTC.

The V gene is TRBV20-1, the J gene TRBJ2-1, with 7 bases that match TRBD1. With V trimmed by 6 bases and J by 7 bases, 18 bases remained unmatched. Per the germline V gene, CDR1 is DFQATT and CDR2 is SNEGSKA (reference sequence). CDR3 length equals 16 residues. The CDR3 sequence: CSASPMVDRVSNEQFF. DNA for the CDR3: TGCAGTGCCTCACCTATGGTCGACAGGGTGTCGAATGAGCAGTTCTTC.

This clonotype was seen ten or more times. The rearrangement links TRBV4-1 to TRBJ1-1; D is possibly TRBD1 (5 bases). V lost 1 base and J lost 2, with 14 bases in between. Germline V CDR1 and CDR2: MGHRA, YSYEKL. CDR3 length: 16 amino acids. As DNA, the CDR3 is TGCGCCAGCAGCCAAGTTTCCCAGGGACTTAACACTGAAGCTTTCTTT. This encodes CASSQVSQGLNTEAFF.

The chain uses TRBV7-6 and TRBJ2-1; TRBD2 matches at 8 bases. Germline V gene sequence: CDR1 SGHVS, CDR2 FNYEAQ. The CDR3 has 14 residues. The ends lost 5 bases at V and 9 bases at J; junction bases unmatched: 9. CDR3 residues: CASSPPGGRSEQFF. The CDR3 DNA sequence: TGTGCCAGCAGCCCACCGGGGGGGCGTAGTGAGCAGTTCTTC.

The chain links TRBV11-2 to TRBJ1-1; 12 nucleotides agree with TRBD1. The junction had 25 bases not matched to a gene; V was cut back by 5 bases and J by 0 bases. Germline loops: CDR1 SGHAT, CDR2 FQNNGV. The length of the CDR3 is 23 residues. DNA of the CDR3: TGTGCCAGCAGCCCTTACCCCCCCCGGGACAGGGGGCGACCGGTTGCTATGAACACTGAAGCTTTCTTT. This gives the protein CASSPYPPRDRGRPVAMNTEAFF.

In its sample, this clonotype was seen a few times. This chain links TRBV6-2 or TRBV6-3 with TRBJ2-7; 15 positions match TRBD2. Unmatched junction bases numbered 1, after V lost 6 bases and J lost 1 base. CDR1 and CDR2 from the germline V gene are MNHEY and SVGEGT. CDR3 length equals 15 residues. This chain's CDR3 is CASRGTSGGSYEQYV. The CDR3 region has the DNA TGTGCCAGCAGGGGGACTAGCGGGGGGTCCTACGAGCAGTACGTC.

The DNA of the CDR3 is TGCGCCAGCAGCCAGGAAGGACAGGGGGCGACTAATGAAAAACTGTTTTTT. Its translation is CASSQEGQGATNEKLFF. The chain links TRBV4-3 to TRBJ1-4; 11 nucleotides line up with TRBD1. There are 17 residues in the CDR3. The V and J ends lost 3 bases and 2 bases, in that order; junction bases with no gene match: 5. Germline V CDR1 and CDR2: LGHNA, YSLEER.

The V call is TRBV19, the J call TRBJ1-4; possibly TRBD1 for D (6 bases). Germline CDR1 reads LNHDA; CDR2 reads SQIVND (reference sequence). Deletions cut 3 bases from V and 8 bases from J, with 13 bases between. CDR3 length: 14 amino acids. CDR3 coding DNA: TGTGCCAGTAGTATGCGACAGGAGGAAGAAAAACTGTTTTTT. The encoded protein is CASSMRQEEEKLFF.